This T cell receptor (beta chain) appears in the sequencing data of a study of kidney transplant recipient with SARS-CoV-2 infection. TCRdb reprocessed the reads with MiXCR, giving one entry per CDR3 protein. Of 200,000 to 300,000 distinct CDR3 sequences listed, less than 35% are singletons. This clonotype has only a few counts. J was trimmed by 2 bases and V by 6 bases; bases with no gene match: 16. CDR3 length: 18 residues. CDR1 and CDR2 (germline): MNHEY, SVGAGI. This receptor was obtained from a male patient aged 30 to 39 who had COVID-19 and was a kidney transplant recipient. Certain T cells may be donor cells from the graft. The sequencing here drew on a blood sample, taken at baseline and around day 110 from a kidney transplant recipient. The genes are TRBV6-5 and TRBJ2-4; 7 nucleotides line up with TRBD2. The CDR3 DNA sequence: TGTGCCAGCAGGCGGACTCGCTCGACTAGCACGTCCAAAAACATTCAGTACTTC. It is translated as CASRRTRSTSTSKNIQYF.